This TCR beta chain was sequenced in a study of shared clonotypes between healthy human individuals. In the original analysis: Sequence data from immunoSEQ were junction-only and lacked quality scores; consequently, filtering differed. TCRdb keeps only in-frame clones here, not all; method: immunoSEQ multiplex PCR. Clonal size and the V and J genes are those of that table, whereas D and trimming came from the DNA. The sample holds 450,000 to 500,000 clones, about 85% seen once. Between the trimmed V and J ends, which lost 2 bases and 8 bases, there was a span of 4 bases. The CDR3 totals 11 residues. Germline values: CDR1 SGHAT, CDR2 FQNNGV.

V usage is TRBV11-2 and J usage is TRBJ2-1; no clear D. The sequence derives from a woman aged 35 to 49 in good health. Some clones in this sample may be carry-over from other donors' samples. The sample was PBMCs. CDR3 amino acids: CASSLLDEQFF. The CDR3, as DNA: TGTGCCAGCAGCTTATTAGATGAGCAGTTCTTC.